A single sample gave rise to the 22 T cell receptor beta chains below, sequenced in a study of Graves' ophthalmopathy and Graves' hyperthyroidism. RNA transcripts served as template for amplifying TCR beta CDR3 sequences. RT-PCR with HTBI primers came first, then second-round multiplex PCR. TCRdb re-called the multiplex PCR reads through MiXCR, storing one row per CDR3 protein. The sample consists of tens of thousands of distinct CDR3 sequences, about half of them appearing once. Sequencing was carried out using peripheral blood. Every receptor here comes from an adult woman with Graves' ophthalmopathy.

This clonotype was counted ten times or more. The chain employs TRBV6-2 or TRBV6-3 and TRBJ2-7; 8 nucleotides line up with TRBD1. V lost 5 bases to trimming and J lost 4 bases; unmatched junction nucleotides: 7. This CDR3 has 14 residues. CDR1 and CDR2 from the germline V gene are MNHEY and SVGEGT. CDR3 in amino acids: CASSDRTGLYEQYF. The CDR3 nucleotides are TGTGCCAGCAGTGATCGGACAGGGTTGTACGAGCAGTACTTC.

This clonotype was detected ten times or more. The gene calls are TRBV19 and TRBJ2-5; maybe TRBD1 (5 bases). V was trimmed by 7 bases and J by 5 bases, leaving 23 bases between them. This CDR3 has 16 amino acids. Germline V CDR1 and CDR2: LNHDA, SQIVND (reference sequence). The CDR3 DNA reads TGTGCCAGTACCCCTGAAGGCCCTTCGGCAGGGGAGACCCAGTACTTC. Its translation: CASTPEGPSAGETQYF.

By share, this clonotype counts as medium-sized. This chain links TRBV24-1 with TRBJ1-2; D is undetermined. The germline V gene encodes CDR1 KGHDR and CDR2 SFDVKD. CDR3 length equals 15 residues. V was clipped by 9 bases and J by 2 bases, with 18 bases between them. The CDR3 here is CATPGRRIPNYGYTF. The CDR3, as DNA: TGTGCCACCCCTGGAAGGAGGATTCCCAACTATGGCTACACCTTC.

The chain has TRBV20-1 and TRBJ1-1, with 8 bases fitting TRBD1. CDR1 is DFQATT and CDR2 is SNEGSKA in the germline V gene (reference sequence). With V trimmed by 8 bases and J by 3 bases, 2 bases remained unmatched. The CDR3 has 11 amino acids. In DNA, the CDR3 is TGCAGTCTACAGGGGGACACTGAAGCTTTCTTT. Residues: CSLQGDTEAFF.

By share, this clonotype counts as medium-sized. CDR3: CASSATGYEQYF. CDR3 in DNA: TGTGCCAGCAGCGCGACAGGGTACGAGCAGTACTTC. The J gene is TRBJ2-7, the V gene TRBV2, with TRBD1 matching over 7 bases. The CDR3 is 12 residues long. The V gene's germline CDR1 is SNHLY and CDR2 FYNNEI. After removal of 6 bases from V and 4 bases from J, the junction contained 3 bases not matched to a gene.

The rearrangement links TRBV19 to TRBJ2-1; D may correspond to TRBD1 or TRBD2 (6 bases each). This CDR3 has 13 amino acids. The V gene lost 5 bases and the J gene lost 7 bases, with 12 bases spanning the gap. Germline loops: CDR1 LNHDA, CDR2 SQIVND (reference sequence). DNA of the CDR3: TGTGCCAGTAGTCCCGGGGGCGGGAATGAGCAGTTCTTC. Translated: CASSPGGGNEQFF.

In its sample, this clonotype was seen many times. The gene calls are TRBV11-2 and TRBJ2-2, with 12 bases lining up with TRBD1. CDR1 and CDR2 (germline): SGHAT, FQNNGV. The junction had 7 bases not matched to a gene; V was cut back by 5 bases and J by 6 bases. This CDR3 region has 16 residues. The CDR3 coding sequence is TGTGCCAGCAGCAGACCCGGGACAGGGGGCCCCGGGGAGCTGTTTTTT. Residues: CASSRPGTGGPGELFF. Variable domain in full (rest from reference TRBV11-2 and TRBJ2-2): EAGVAQSPRYKIIEKRQSVAFWCNPISGHATLYWYQQILGQGPKLLIQFQNNGVVDDSQLPKDRFSAERLKGVDSTLKIQPAKLEDSAVYLCASSRPGTGGPGELFFGEGSRLTVL.

The J gene is TRBJ2-1, the V gene TRBV27; tentative D call: TRBD2 (6 bases). Germline CDR1 and CDR2: MNHEY and SMNVEV (reference sequence). V shed 3 bases and J shed 2 bases, with 8 bases lying between them. This CDR3 is 14 amino acids long. Here the CDR3 reads CASSLGGTYNEQFF. The CDR3 bases are TGTGCCAGCAGTTTGGGCGGGACCTACAATGAGCAGTTCTTC.

About this clonotype: Compared with germline, one end of the junction differs, possibly owing to a read error. The chain carries TRBV28 and TRBJ1-4; TRBD1 agrees at 7 bases. CDR1 and CDR2 (germline): MDHEN, SYDVKM. The CDR3 covers 14 residues. The CDR3 DNA is TGTGCCAGCAGTTCACAGGGGTATAATGAAAGACTGTTTTTT. Translated, it gives CASSSQGYNERLFF.

This clonotype was observed many times. The chain recombines TRBV9 with TRBJ1-1; D is uncertain. The CDR3 has 13 residues. Trimming stripped 4 bases from V and 0 bases from J, with 7 bases between. Germline V lookup: CDR1 SGDLS, CDR2 YYNGEE. CDR3 region: CASSLKVNTEAFF. CDR3 coding DNA: TGTGCCAGCAGCCTTAAGGTGAACACTGAAGCTTTCTTT.

This clonotype came up many times. This chain connects TRBV2 to TRBJ2-3; D is unclear. This CDR3 comprises 13 residues. The V end was cut by 7 bases, the J end by 2 bases, with 10 bases between. CDR1 is SNHLY, CDR2 FYNNEI, per germline. CDR3 residues: CASTGGSTDTQYF. The CDR3 DNA follows: TGTGCCAGCACTGGCGGTTCCACAGATACGCAGTATTTT.

This clonotype has ten or more counts. CDR3 in DNA: TGTGCCAGCAGTTTAGGTGGGACAGGGGAGGATGAGCAGTTCTTC. Translated, it gives CASSLGGTGEDEQFF. This rearrangement joins TRBV12-3 or TRBV12-4 to TRBJ2-1, with 10 bases matching TRBD1. This CDR3 is built from 15 residues. J gave up 8 bases and V 1 base, and 5 bases lay outside the gene matches.

This clonotype was found many times. The chain links TRBV6-5 to TRBJ2-7; 9 nucleotides match TRBD2. The length of the CDR3 is 15 residues. After removal of 4 bases from V and 6 bases from J, the junction contained 10 bases not matched to a gene. Germline CDR1 and CDR2: MNHEY and SVGAGI. CDR3 amino acids: CASSSVLSGRSEQYF. The CDR3 bases are TGTGCCAGCAGTTCGGTTCTTAGCGGGAGATCCGAGCAGTACTTC.

The rearrangement joins TRBV29-1 to TRBJ2-7, with D unresolved. The CDR3 covers 13 residues. Per germline, CDR1 SQVTM and CDR2 ANQGSEA. Trimming took off 3 bases at V and 3 bases at J, with 12 bases between the two ends. The CDR3 DNA follows: TGCAGCGTTGATTCCGGACGCAGCTACGAGCAGTACTTC. It yields the protein CSVDSGRSYEQYF.

J is TRBJ1-1 and V is TRBV7-9; D is uncertain. Germline V gene sequence: CDR1 SEHNR, CDR2 FQNEAQ (reference sequence). This CDR3 comprises 8 residues. V gave up 0 bases and J gave up 13 bases, with 0 bases separating them. The CDR3 loop reads CASSLAFF. Here the CDR3 DNA reads TGTGCCAGCAGCTTAGCTTTCTTT.

This clonotype appeared many times. The chain joins TRBV2 to TRBJ2-1, with 7 bases identical to TRBD2. V lost 5 bases to trimming and J lost 8 bases; unmatched junction nucleotides: 6. CDR3 length: 13 residues. Germline V gene lookup returns CDR1 SNHLY and CDR2 FYNNEI. CDR3: CASSLRGGDEQFF. As DNA, the CDR3 is TGTGCCAGCAGTTTAAGGGGAGGGGATGAGCAGTTCTTC.

This clonotype was seen many times. The rearrangement joins TRBV20-1 to TRBJ2-7; TRBD1 might be the D (6 bases). Per germline, CDR1 DFQATT and CDR2 SNEGSKA (reference sequence). V lost 6 bases to trimming and J lost 5 bases, with 23 bases between them. CDR3 length equals 15 residues. CDR3 in DNA: TGCAGTGCACCTCGCCGGGACATTATGACCCACGAGCAGTACTTC. Its protein is CSAPRRDIMTHEQYF.

CDR3 DNA: TGTGCTAGAGATTCAGCTAGCGGGAGAAGGCGGTTCTTC. Translation gives CARDSASGRRRFF. J is TRBJ2-1 and V is TRBV9; 10 bases agree with TRBD2. Germline V lookup: CDR1 SGDLS, CDR2 YYNGEE. The CDR3 covers 13 residues. Based on the CDR3 plus reference TRBV9 and TRBJ2-1, the full variable domain is DSGVTQTPKHLITATGQRVTLRCSPRSGDLSVYWYQQSLDQGLQFLIQYYNGEERAKGNILERFSAQQFPDLHSELNLSSLELGDSALYFCARDSASGRRRFFGPGTRLTVL.

As regards this clonotype: The conserved closing phenylalanine or tryptophan is absent in this CDR3, likely reflecting a read error. The chain couples TRBV20-1 to TRBJ2-7; the D is unclear. This CDR3 is 12 amino acids long. The V end was cut by 6 bases, the J end by 5 bases, with 14 bases between. CDR1 is DFQATT and CDR2 is SNEGSKA in the germline V gene (reference sequence). For the CDR3, the DNA is TGCAGTGCCCCGTCGGCAGTTAACGAGCAGTACTTG. Translation: CSAPSAVNEQYL.

This chain links TRBV7-3 with TRBJ1-5; TRBD1 might be the D (6 bases). V was cut by 10 bases and J by 1 base, with 14 bases left in between. This CDR3 region has 14 residues. CDR1 and CDR2 from the germline V gene are SGHTA and FQGTGA. CDR3 residues: CAIRGQGSNQPQHF. CDR3 bases: TGTGCCATCCGGGGGCAGGGAAGCAATCAGCCCCAGCATTTT.

This clonotype showed up many times. The genes are TRBV20-1 and TRBJ2-5; TRBD2 is a possible D gene (6 bases). CDR3 length: 14 amino acids. Looked up from germline, CDR1 is DFQATT and CDR2 is SNEGSKA (reference sequence). The V gene lost 8 bases and the J gene lost 5 bases, with 21 bases spanning the gap. The CDR3 reads CSFLAEGPAETQYF. In nucleotides, the CDR3 is TGCAGTTTTTTAGCGGAGGGGCCAGCGGAGACCCAGTACTTC.

In its sample, this clonotype was seen once. J is TRBJ2-5 and V is TRBV20-1, with D possibly being TRBD1 or TRBD2 (7 bases each). Trimming cost V 1 base and J 4 bases, with 13 bases left between them. The CDR3 loop spans 14 amino acids. The germline CDR1 and CDR2 sequences are DFQATT and SNEGSKA (reference sequence). The CDR3 here is CSARVRGGLETQYF. The CDR3 nucleotides read TGCAGTGCTAGAGTCAGGGGGGGTTTAGAGACCCAGTACTTC.